This passage covers 27 T cell receptor beta chains from one sample sequenced in a study of blood T cell repertoires in COVID-19. Profiling relied on immunoSEQ multiplex PCR, and the TCRdb table lists in-frame clones only, not all of them. The table includes some 160,000 clones, roughly 88% detected once. The sample was PBMCs or T cells enriched from blood (not recorded which). All receptors come from a woman between 45 and 65 years old who had recovered from COVID-19.

This chain uses TRBV6-5 with TRBJ2-1, with TRBD2 as a possible D gene (5 bases). V lost 8 bases to trimming and J lost 0 bases, with 11 bases between them. Germline lookup yields CDR1 MNHEY and CDR2 SVGAGI. CDR3 length: 14 residues. The CDR3 region is CASYHTSSYNEQFF. CDR3 coding DNA: TGTGCCAGCTACCATACTAGCTCCTACAATGAGCAGTTCTTC.

This clone was recorded a few times. The chain has TRBV4-2 and TRBJ2-6, with 7 bases fitting TRBD1. Germline lookup yields CDR1 LGHNA and CDR2 YNFKEQ. V was clipped by 5 bases and J by 11 bases; unmatched bases: 3. The CDR3 extends over 12 amino acids. CDR3: CASSGQGDVLTF. The CDR3 DNA is TGTGCCAGCAGCGGGCAGGGGGACGTCCTGACTTTC.

CDR3: CASSPWTGYYEQYF. The CDR3 coding sequence is TGTGCCAGCAGTCCCTGGACAGGGTACTACGAGCAGTACTTC. The rearrangement uses TRBV6-2 or TRBV6-3 and TRBJ2-7, with 8 bases lining up with TRBD1. Trimming cost V 5 bases and J 3 bases; bases outside gene matches: 6. Germline-derived CDR1 and CDR2 are MNHEY and SVGEGT. The CDR3 length is 14 residues.

The chain uses TRBV9 and TRBJ2-1, with D tentatively TRBD1 (5 bases). The CDR3 has 15 amino acids. The V gene's germline CDR1 is SGDLS and CDR2 YYNGEE. Trimming removed 0 bases from V and 2 bases from J, with 9 bases in between. The CDR3 region is CASSVEGSAYNEQFF. In DNA, the CDR3 is TGTGCCAGCAGCGTAGAGGGGTCTGCCTACAATGAGCAGTTCTTC.

Only one count was recorded for this clone. The chain has TRBV6-5 and TRBJ1-2; D possibly corresponds to TRBD1 (5 bases). Germline lookup yields CDR1 MNHEY and CDR2 SVGAGI. Trimming cost V 7 bases and J 7 bases, with 13 bases left between them. The CDR3 spans 12 residues. CDR3 in amino acids: CASTKGQGGYTF. The DNA of the CDR3 is TGTGCCAGCACCAAAGGACAAGGTGGCTACACCTTC.

The chain employs TRBV18 and TRBJ2-7, with TRBD1 as a possible D gene (6 bases). The CDR3 loop spans 14 amino acids. CDR1 is KGHSH, CDR2 LQKENI, per germline. The V end was cut by 6 bases, the J end by 3 bases, with 15 bases between. In DNA form, the CDR3 reads TGTGCCAGCTCCCAAGGAGACAGGATCTACGAGCAGTACTTC. Translated: CASSQGDRIYEQYF.

The chain recombines TRBV3-1 (or the pseudogene TRBV3-2) with TRBJ2-5, with D hard to call. The CDR3 has 14 residues. Germline V gene sequence: CDR1 LGHDT, CDR2 YNNKEL (reference sequence). Trimming shortened V by 0 bases and J by 3 bases, and 8 bases separated the two germline ends. The CDR3 nucleotides are TGTGCCAGCAGCCAAGATCCAGGAAAAGAGACCCAGTACTTC. It specifies CASSQDPGKETQYF.

V usage is TRBV5-1 and J usage is TRBJ2-1; 10 bases match TRBD2. The trim removed 4 bases at V and 12 bases at J, leaving 16 bases unmatched. CDR3 length equals 16 residues. Germline-derived CDR1 and CDR2 are SGHRS and YFSETQ. The CDR3 protein is CASSNGLAASVVVQFF. In DNA, the CDR3 is TGCGCCAGCAGCAACGGACTAGCGGCCTCCGTTGTCGTGCAGTTCTTC.

This sequence joins TRBV5-1 and TRBJ2-3; 7 positions match TRBD1. Trimming took 4 bases from V and 6 from J; bases not matched to a gene: 11. The CDR3 length is 15 residues. CDR1 and CDR2 from the germline V gene are SGHRS and YFSETQ. The CDR3 bases are TGCGCCAGCAGCCTCCGGGACAGTAGTAGGGATACGCAGTATTTT. Translation gives CASSLRDSSRDTQYF. The complete variable domain, with remaining parts taken from reference TRBV5-1 and TRBJ2-3, reads KAGVTQTPRYLIKTRGQQVTLSCSPISGHRSVSWYQQTPGQGLQFLFEYFSETQRNKGNFPGRFSGRQFSNSRSEMNVSTLELGDSALYLCASSLRDSSRDTQYFGPGTRLTVL.

This chain joins TRBV3-1 (or the pseudogene TRBV3-2) and TRBJ1-2; D ambiguous. This CDR3 is 13 amino acids long. Germline loops: CDR1 LGHDT, CDR2 YNNKEL (reference sequence). V lost 1 base and J lost 1, with 4 bases in between. The CDR3, as DNA: TGTGCCAGCAGCCAAGCACTTAACTATGGCTACACCTTC. This codes for CASSQALNYGYTF.

This chain connects TRBV5-4 to TRBJ2-1; 10 positions match TRBD2. With V trimmed by 5 bases and J by 7 bases, 9 bases remained unmatched. CDR1 and CDR2 (germline): SGHNT, YYREEE (reference sequence). This CDR3 is built from 15 residues. The CDR3 bases are TGTGCCAGCAGTATCAGCGGGGGGGCGTTGAATGAGCAGTTCTTC. Its protein product is CASSISGGALNEQFF. Supplemented by reference TRBV5-4 and TRBJ2-1, the full variable domain reads ETGVTQSPTHLIKTRGQQVTLRCSSQSGHNTVSWYQQALGQGPQFIFQYYREEENGRGNFPPRFSGLQFPNYSSELNVNALELDDSALYLCASSISGGALNEQFFGPGTRLTVL.

This clone was found once. V and J are TRBV21-1 and TRBJ2-1; the table's D gene call, TRBD2, was not cross checked with the DNA. TRBV21-1 is deemed a pseudogene. The CDR3 has 13 residues. The CDR3 protein is CPAGGSWFNEQFF. The CDR3 coding sequence is TGTCCAGCGGGGGGGTCGTGGTTCAATGAGCAGTTCTTC.

This chain links TRBV19 with TRBJ2-1, with 7 bases aligning to TRBD2. The germline V gene has CDR1 LNHDA and CDR2 SQIVND (reference sequence). The CDR3 is made up of 15 amino acids. With 1 base clipped from V and 4 bases from J, the junction kept 4 bases outside the gene matches. The CDR3 region is CASSIGQGGYNEQFF. CDR3 in DNA: TGTGCCAGTAGTATAGGGCAGGGAGGGTACAATGAGCAGTTCTTC.

The chain uses TRBV11-2 and TRBJ2-7, with D maybe TRBD2 (7 bases). The ends were cut back, 3 bases at V and 2 bases at J, with 20 bases in the middle. There are 17 residues in the CDR3. Germline CDR1 and CDR2: SGHAT and FQNNGV. CDR3 region: CASSFPLRGGTTYEQYF. The CDR3 nucleotides are TGTGCCAGCAGCTTCCCTCTAAGGGGGGGGACCACCTACGAGCAGTACTTC. Variable domain in full (rest from reference TRBV11-2 and TRBJ2-7): EAGVAQSPRYKIIEKRQSVAFWCNPISGHATLYWYQQILGQGPKLLIQFQNNGVVDDSQLPKDRFSAERLKGVDSTLKIQPAKLEDSAVYLCASSFPLRGGTTYEQYFGPGTRLTVT.

The V gene is TRBV7-2, the J gene TRBJ1-1; D may be TRBD1 (6 bases). V gave up 6 bases and J gave up 0 bases, with 17 bases separating them. Germline CDR1 and CDR2: SGHTA and FQGNSA. The CDR3 length is 16 residues. CDR3: CASRLMGGLMNTEAFF. CDR3 bases: TGTGCCAGCAGATTAATGGGGGGGCTAATGAACACTGAAGCTTTCTTT.

V gene TRBV19 combines with J gene TRBJ1-3; D gene ambiguous. The CDR3 is 16 residues long. CDR1 is LNHDA, CDR2 SQIVND, per germline (reference sequence). The ends were cut back, 1 base at V and 0 bases at J, with 10 bases in the middle. This CDR3 reads CASSIGHGNSGNTIYF. The CDR3 coding sequence is TGTGCCAGTAGTATAGGACACGGAAACTCTGGAAACACCATATATTTT.

This chain links TRBV27 with TRBJ1-4; 10 bases line up with TRBD1. CDR3 length: 14 amino acids. Germline CDR1 is MNHEY and CDR2 is SMNVEV (reference sequence). J lost 8 bases, V lost 4 bases, and 4 bases had no gene match. The DNA of the CDR3 is TGTGCCAGCAGTTCCGGGACAGGGGTAGAAAAACTGTTTTTT. This codes for CASSSGTGVEKLFF.

J is TRBJ2-7 and V is TRBV6-5, with unresolved D. The CDR3 is 11 amino acids. Germline loops: CDR1 MNHEY, CDR2 SVGAGI. V was pared by 6 bases and J by 7 bases, with 10 bases between. The CDR3: CASRSVSEQYF. DNA for the CDR3: TGTGCCAGCAGGTCCGTCTCGGAGCAGTACTTC.

The chain employs TRBV10-3 and TRBJ1-4; D gene unclear. Trimming pared 4 bases from V and 10 bases from J, leaving 13 bases between. CDR1 and CDR2 (germline): ENHRY, SYGVKD. The CDR3 sequence is 13 residues long. The CDR3 bases are TGTGCCATCAGTGCCGGTTTAGATAGAAAACTGTTTTTT. Its translation: CAISAGLDRKLFF.

The J gene is TRBJ1-1, the V gene TRBV6-6; D remains unclear. V was shortened by 6 bases and J by 1 base, with 15 bases between the two germline ends. The CDR3 consists of 15 residues. CDR1 and CDR2 from the germline V gene are MNHNY and SVGAGI (reference sequence). The CDR3 DNA reads TGTGCCAGCAGCCCGGGGTCCGGTACGAACACTGAAGCTTTCTTT. Protein product: CASSPGSGTNTEAFF.

The gene calls are TRBV3-1 (or the pseudogene TRBV3-2) and TRBJ2-5, with 12 positions matching TRBD2. V shed 3 bases and J 2 bases; nucleotides not matched to a gene: 7. Germline V gene data show CDR1 as LGHDT and CDR2 as YNNKEL (reference sequence). The CDR3 loop spans 17 amino acids. The CDR3 sequence: CASSQGTSGGSQETQYF. The CDR3 DNA sequence: TGTGCCAGCAGCCAGGGTACTAGCGGGGGGTCACAAGAGACCCAGTACTTC.

The V call is TRBV7-8, the J call TRBJ2-3; 8 bases agree with TRBD1. V lost 3 bases and J lost 3; bases outside the gene matches: 2. The CDR3 contains 14 residues. The germline V gene encodes CDR1 SGHVS and CDR2 FQNEAQ. CDR3 sequence: CASSFGDRTDTQYF. For the CDR3, the DNA is TGTGCCAGCAGCTTCGGGGACAGGACAGATACGCAGTATTTT.

This clone has only a few counts. V gene TRBV9 combines with J gene TRBJ2-2; D not certain. In germline, CDR1 is SGDLS, CDR2 YYNGEE. The germline V and J ends were trimmed by 4 bases and 5 bases, with 9 bases remaining between them. The length of the CDR3 is 13 residues. CDR3 amino acids: CASSPPFTGELFF. The DNA for the CDR3 is TGTGCCAGCAGCCCCCCTTTTACCGGGGAGCTGTTTTTT.

CDR3 sequence: CASSQASGQAYEQYF. The CDR3 nucleotides read TGCGCCAGCAGCCAAGCCTCAGGACAAGCCTACGAGCAGTACTTC. The genes are TRBV4-3 and TRBJ2-7; a possible D gene is TRBD1 (5 bases). Per the germline V gene, CDR1 is LGHNA and CDR2 is YSLEER. The V end was cut by 1 base, the J end by 2 bases, with 12 bases between. The CDR3 has 15 amino acids.

The chain joins TRBV4-2 to TRBJ2-5; D not resolved. Per the germline V gene, CDR1 is LGHNA and CDR2 is YNFKEQ. CDR3 size: 13 residues. Trimming took off 1 base at V and 4 bases at J, with 7 bases between the two ends. In DNA, the CDR3 is TGTGCCAGCAGCCAAGGGGCGAGAGAGACCCAGTACTTC. Its protein is CASSQGARETQYF.

CDR3 in amino acids: CASSTPQGGDEKLFF. The DNA for the CDR3 is TGTGCCAGTAGTACTCCTCAGGGAGGGGACGAAAAACTGTTTTTT. The genes are TRBV19 and TRBJ1-4; possibly TRBD1 for D (5 bases). Germline V lookup: CDR1 LNHDA, CDR2 SQIVND (reference sequence). The CDR3 is made up of 15 amino acids. V was shortened by 4 bases and J by 8 bases, with 17 bases between the two germline ends.

CDR3 amino acids: CASSQETGYEQYF. The DNA for the CDR3 is TGCGCCAGCAGCCAAGAAACAGGCTACGAGCAGTACTTC. The chain employs TRBV4-3 and TRBJ2-7, with D possibly matching TRBD1 (5 bases). The CDR3 is made up of 13 amino acids. Germline V gene data show CDR1 as LGHNA and CDR2 as YSLEER. V was clipped by 0 bases and J by 3 bases, with 6 bases between them.